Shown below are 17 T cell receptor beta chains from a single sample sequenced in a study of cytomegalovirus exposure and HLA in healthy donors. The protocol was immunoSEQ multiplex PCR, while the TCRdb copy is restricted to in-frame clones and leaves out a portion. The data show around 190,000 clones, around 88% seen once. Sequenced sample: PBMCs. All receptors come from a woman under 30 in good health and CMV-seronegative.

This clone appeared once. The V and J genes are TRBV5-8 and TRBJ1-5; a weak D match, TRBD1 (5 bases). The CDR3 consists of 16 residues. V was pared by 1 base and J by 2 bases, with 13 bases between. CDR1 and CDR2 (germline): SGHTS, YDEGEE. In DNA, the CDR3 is TGTGCCAGCAGCTTGAGGCTCAGGGCGGGCAATCAGCCCCAGCATTTT. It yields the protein CASSLRLRAGNQPQHF.

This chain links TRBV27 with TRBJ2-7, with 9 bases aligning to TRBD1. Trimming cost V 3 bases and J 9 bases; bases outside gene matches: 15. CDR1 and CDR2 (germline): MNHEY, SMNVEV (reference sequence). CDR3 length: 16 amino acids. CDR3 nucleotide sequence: TGTGCCAGCAGTTTCTCCGCCCCGGGACAGGGCTCGGGGCAGTACTTC. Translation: CASSFSAPGQGSGQYF.

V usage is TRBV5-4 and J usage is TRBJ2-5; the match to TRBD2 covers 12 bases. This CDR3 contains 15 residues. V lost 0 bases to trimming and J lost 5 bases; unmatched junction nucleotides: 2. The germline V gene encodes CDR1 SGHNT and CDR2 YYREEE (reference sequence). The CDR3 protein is CASSLGLAGGETQYF. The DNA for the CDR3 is TGTGCCAGCAGCTTGGGGCTAGCGGGGGGGGAGACCCAGTACTTC.

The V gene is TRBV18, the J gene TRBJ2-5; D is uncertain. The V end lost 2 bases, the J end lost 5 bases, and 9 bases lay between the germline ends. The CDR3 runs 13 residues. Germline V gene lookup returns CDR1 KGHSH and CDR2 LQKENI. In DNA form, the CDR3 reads TGTGCCAGCTCACCAGCCCTAACGGAGACCCAGTACTTC. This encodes CASSPALTETQYF. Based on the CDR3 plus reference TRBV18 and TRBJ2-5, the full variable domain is NAGVMQNPRHLVRRRGQEARLRCSPMKGHSHVYWYRQLPEEGLKFMVYLQKENIIDESGMPKERFSAEFPKEGPSILRIQQVVRGDSAAYFCASSPALTETQYFGPGTRLLVL.

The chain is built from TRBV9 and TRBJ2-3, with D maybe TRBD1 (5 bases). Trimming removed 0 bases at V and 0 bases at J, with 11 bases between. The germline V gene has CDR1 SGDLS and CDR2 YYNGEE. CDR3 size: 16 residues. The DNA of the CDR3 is TGTGCCAGCAGCGTAGGAACACAGGATAGCACAGATACGCAGTATTTT. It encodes CASSVGTQDSTDTQYF.

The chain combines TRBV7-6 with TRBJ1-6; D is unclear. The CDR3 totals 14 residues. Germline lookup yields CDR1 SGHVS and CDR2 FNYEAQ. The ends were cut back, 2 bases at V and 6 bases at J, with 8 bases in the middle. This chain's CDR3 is CASSLRQVNSPLHF. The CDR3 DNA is TGTGCCAGCAGCTTAAGGCAGGTTAATTCACCCCTCCACTTT.

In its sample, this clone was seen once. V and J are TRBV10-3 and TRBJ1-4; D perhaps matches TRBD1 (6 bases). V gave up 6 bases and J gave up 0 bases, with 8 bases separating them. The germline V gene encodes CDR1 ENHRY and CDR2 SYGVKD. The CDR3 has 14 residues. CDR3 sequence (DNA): TGTGCCATCAGCCGACAGGCAACTAATGAAAAACTGTTTTTT. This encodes CAISRQATNEKLFF.

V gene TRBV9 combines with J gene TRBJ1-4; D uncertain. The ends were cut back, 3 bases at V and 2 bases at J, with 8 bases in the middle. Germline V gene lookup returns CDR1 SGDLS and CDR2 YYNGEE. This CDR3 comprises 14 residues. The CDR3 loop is CASSATMTNEKLFF. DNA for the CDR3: TGTGCCAGCAGCGCGACAATGACTAATGAAAAACTGTTTTTT.

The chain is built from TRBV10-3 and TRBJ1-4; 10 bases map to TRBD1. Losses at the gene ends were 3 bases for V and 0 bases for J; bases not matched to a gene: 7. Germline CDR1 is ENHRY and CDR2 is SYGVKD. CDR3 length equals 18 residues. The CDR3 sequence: CAISDSTGGPATNEKLFF. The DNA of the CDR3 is TGTGCCATCAGTGACTCGACAGGGGGCCCCGCAACTAATGAAAAACTGTTTTTT.

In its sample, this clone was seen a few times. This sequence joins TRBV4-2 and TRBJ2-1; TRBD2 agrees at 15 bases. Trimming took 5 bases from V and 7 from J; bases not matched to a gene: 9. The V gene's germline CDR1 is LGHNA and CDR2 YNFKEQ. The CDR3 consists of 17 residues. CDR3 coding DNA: TGTGCCAGCAGCTATGGACTAGCGGGAGGGCCCCGAAATGAGCAGTTCTTC. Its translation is CASSYGLAGGPRNEQFF.

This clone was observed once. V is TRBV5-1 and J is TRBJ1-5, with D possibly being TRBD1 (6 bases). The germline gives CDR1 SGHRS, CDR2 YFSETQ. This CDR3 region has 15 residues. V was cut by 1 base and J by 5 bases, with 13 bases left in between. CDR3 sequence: CASSLTGGVHQPQHF. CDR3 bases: TGCGCCAGCAGCTTGACGGGGGGCGTCCATCAGCCCCAGCATTTT.

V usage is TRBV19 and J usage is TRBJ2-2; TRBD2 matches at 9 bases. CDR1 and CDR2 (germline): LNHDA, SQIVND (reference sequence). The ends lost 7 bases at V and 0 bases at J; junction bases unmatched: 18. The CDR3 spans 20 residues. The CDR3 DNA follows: TGTGCCAGTACTCACCCTCGGTGGGCTAGCGGGGTCGCGAACACCGGGGAGCTGTTTTTT. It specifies CASTHPRWASGVANTGELFF. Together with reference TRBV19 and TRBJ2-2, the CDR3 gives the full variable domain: DGGITQSPKYLFRKEGQNVTLSCEQNLNHDAMYWYRQDPGQGLRLIYYSQIVNDFQKGDIAEGYSVSREKKESFPLTVTSAQKNPTAFYLCASTHPRWASGVANTGELFFGEGSRLTVL.

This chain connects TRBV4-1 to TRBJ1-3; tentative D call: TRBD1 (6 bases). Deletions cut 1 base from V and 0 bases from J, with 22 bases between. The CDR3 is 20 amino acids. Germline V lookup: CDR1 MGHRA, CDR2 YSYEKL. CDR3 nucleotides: TGCGCCAGCAGCCAAGCGCTGGGGGCTCAGACACTAAACTCTGGAAACACCATATATTTT. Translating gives CASSQALGAQTLNSGNTIYF.

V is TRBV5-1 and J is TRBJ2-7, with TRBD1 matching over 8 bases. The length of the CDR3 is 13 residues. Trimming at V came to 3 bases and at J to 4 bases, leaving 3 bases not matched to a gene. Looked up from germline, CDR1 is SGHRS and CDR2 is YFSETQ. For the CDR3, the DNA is TGCGCCAGCAGCTACCAGGGGGCTTACGAGCAGTACTTC. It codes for CASSYQGAYEQYF.

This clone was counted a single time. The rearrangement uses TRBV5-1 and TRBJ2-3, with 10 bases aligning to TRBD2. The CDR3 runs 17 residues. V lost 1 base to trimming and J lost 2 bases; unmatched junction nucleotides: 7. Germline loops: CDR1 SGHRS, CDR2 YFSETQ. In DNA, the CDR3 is TGCGCCAGCAGCTTGTCGGGGACTAGCGATTCCACAGATACGCAGTATTTT. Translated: CASSLSGTSDSTDTQYF.

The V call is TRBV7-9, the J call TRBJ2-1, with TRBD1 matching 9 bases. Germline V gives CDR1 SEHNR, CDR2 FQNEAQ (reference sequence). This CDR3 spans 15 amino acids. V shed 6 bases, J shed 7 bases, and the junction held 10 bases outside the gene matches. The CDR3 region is CASRFDRGGGNEQFF. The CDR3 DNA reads TGTGCCAGCAGATTCGACAGGGGGGGAGGGAATGAGCAGTTCTTC.

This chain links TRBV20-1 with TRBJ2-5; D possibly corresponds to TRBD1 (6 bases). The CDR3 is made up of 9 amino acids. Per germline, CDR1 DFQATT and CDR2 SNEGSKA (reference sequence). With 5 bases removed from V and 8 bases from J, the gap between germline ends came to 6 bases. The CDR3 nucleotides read TGCAGTGCTGGGACAACCCAGTACTTC. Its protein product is CSAGTTQYF.